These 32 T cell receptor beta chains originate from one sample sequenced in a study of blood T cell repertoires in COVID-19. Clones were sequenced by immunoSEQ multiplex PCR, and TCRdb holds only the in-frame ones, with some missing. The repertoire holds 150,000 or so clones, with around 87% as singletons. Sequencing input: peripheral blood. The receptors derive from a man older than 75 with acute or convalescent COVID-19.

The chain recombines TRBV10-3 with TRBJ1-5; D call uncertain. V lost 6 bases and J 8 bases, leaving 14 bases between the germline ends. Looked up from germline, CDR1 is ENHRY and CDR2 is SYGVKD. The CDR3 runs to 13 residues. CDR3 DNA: TGTGCCATCAGACAAGGGAGCGAAGAGCCCCAGCATTTT. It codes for CAIRQGSEEPQHF.

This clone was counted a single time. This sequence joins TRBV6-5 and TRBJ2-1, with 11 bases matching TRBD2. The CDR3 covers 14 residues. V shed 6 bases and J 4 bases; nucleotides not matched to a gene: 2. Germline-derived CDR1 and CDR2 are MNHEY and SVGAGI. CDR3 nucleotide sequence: TGTGCCAGCAGGGGACTAGCGGAATACAATGAGCAGTTCTTC. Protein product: CASRGLAEYNEQFF.

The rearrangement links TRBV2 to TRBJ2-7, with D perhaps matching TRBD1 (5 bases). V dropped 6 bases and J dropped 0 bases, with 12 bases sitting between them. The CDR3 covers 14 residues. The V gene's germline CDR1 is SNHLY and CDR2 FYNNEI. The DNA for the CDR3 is TGTGCCAGCAGAAGACAGAAGAGCTCCTACGAGCAGTACTTC. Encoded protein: CASRRQKSSYEQYF.

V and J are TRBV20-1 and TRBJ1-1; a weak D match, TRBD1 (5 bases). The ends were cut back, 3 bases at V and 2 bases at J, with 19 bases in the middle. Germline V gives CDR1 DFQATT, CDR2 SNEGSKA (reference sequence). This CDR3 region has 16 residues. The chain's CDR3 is CSASRQRPRANTEAFF. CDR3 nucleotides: TGCAGTGCTAGTCGACAGCGACCACGGGCCAACACTGAAGCTTTCTTT.

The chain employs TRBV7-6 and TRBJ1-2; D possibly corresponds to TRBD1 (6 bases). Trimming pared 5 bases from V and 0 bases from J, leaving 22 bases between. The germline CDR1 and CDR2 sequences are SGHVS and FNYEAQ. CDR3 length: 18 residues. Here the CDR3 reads CASSASAQGPTSNYGYTF. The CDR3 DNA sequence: TGTGCCAGCAGCGCCTCAGCCCAGGGGCCAACATCTAACTATGGCTACACCTTC.

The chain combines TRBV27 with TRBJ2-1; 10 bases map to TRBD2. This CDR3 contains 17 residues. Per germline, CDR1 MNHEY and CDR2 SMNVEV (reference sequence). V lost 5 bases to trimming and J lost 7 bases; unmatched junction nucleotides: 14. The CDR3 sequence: CASSRRTLAGAGNEQFF. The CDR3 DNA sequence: TGTGCCAGCAGTCGCCGAACCCTAGCGGGAGCTGGGAATGAGCAGTTCTTC.

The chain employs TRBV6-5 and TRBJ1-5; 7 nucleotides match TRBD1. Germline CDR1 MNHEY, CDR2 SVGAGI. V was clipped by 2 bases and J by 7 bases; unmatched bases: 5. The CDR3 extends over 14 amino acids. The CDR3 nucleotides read TGTGCCAGCAGTTACGAGGGGGCGGGACAGCCCCAGCATTTT. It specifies CASSYEGAGQPQHF.

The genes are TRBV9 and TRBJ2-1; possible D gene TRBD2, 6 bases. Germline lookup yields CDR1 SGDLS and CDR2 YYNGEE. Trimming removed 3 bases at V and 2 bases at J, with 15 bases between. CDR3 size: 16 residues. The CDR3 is CASSGSGLATYNEQFF. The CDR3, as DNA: TGTGCCAGCAGCGGTTCCGGGCTAGCGACCTACAATGAGCAGTTCTTC.

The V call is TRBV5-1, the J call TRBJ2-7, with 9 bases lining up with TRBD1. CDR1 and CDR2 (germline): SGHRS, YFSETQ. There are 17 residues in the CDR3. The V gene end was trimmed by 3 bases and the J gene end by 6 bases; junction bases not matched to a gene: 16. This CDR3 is CASSSMPSGTGTSEQYF. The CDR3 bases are TGCGCCAGCAGCTCAATGCCCTCGGGGACAGGGACCTCCGAGCAGTACTTC.

The CDR3 spells CASSQDLRLSPLHF. The CDR3 region has the DNA TGCGCCAGCAGCCAAGATCTTCGTCTTTCACCCCTCCACTTT. This chain links TRBV4-1 with TRBJ1-6; D call uncertain. Germline-derived CDR1 and CDR2 are MGHRA and YSYEKL. Trimming left V 0 bases short and J 9 bases short, with 9 bases between. The CDR3 runs to 14 residues.

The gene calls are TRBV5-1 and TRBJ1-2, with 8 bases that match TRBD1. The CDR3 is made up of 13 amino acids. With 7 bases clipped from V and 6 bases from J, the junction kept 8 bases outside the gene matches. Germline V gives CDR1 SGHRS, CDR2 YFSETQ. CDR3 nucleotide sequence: TGCGCCAGCGATACCGGGACAGGCGATGGCTACACCTTC. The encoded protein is CASDTGTGDGYTF.

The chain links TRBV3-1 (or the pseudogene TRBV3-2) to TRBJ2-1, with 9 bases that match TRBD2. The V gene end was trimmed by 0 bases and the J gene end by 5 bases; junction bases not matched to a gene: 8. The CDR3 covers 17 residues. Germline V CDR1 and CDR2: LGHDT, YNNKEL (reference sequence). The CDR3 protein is CASSQDPAGGINNEQFF. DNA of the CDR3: TGTGCCAGCAGCCAAGATCCTGCGGGAGGGATAAACAATGAGCAGTTCTTC.

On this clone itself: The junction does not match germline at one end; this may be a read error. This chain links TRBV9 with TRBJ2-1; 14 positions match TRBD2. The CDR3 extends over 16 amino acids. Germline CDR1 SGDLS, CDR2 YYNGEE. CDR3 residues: CASSAPAGTSGRRKLF. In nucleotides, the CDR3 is TGTGCCAGCAGCGCACCCGCCGGGACTAGCGGGAGAAGGAAGCTCTTC.

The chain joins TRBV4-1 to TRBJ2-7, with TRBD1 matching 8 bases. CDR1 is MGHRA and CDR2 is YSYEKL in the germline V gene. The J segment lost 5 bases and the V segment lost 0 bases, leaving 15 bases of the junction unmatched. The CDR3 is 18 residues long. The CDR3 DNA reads TGCGCCAGCAGCCAAGAGGTGGCGCGTGGACAGGGAGTCCACGAGCAGTACTTC. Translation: CASSQEVARGQGVHEQYF.

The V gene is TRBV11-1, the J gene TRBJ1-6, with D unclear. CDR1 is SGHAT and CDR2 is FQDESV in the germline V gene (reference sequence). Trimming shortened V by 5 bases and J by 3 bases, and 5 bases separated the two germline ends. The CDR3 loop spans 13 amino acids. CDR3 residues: CASSVNYNSPLHF. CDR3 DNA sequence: TGTGCCAGCAGCGTAAACTATAATTCACCCCTCCACTTT.

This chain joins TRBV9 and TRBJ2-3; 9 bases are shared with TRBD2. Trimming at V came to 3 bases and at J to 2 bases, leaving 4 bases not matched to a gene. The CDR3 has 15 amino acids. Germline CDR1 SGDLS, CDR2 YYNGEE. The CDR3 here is CASSETSGDTDTQYF. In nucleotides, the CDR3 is TGTGCCAGCAGCGAGACTAGCGGAGACACAGATACGCAGTATTTT.

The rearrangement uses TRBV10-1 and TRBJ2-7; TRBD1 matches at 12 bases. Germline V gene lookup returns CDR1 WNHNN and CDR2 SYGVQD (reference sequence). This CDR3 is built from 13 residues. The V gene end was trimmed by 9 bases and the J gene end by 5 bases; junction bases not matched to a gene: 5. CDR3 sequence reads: CARGDRGRHEQYF. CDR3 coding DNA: TGCGCCAGAGGGGACAGGGGGCGGCACGAGCAGTACTTC.

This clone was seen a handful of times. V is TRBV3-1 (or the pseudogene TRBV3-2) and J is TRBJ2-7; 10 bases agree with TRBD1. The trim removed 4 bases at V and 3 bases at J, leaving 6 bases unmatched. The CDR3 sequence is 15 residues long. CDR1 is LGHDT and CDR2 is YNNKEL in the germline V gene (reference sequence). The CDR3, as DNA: TGTGCCAGCAGCCTAACCCGGGACAGGGGCTACGAGCAGTACTTC. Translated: CASSLTRDRGYEQYF.

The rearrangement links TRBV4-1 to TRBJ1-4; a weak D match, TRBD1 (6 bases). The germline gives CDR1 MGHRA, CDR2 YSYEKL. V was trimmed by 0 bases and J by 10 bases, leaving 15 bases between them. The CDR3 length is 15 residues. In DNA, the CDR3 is TGCGCCAGCAGCCAAGATCGTCAGGGGCGGTCAAAACTGTTTTTT. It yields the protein CASSQDRQGRSKLFF.

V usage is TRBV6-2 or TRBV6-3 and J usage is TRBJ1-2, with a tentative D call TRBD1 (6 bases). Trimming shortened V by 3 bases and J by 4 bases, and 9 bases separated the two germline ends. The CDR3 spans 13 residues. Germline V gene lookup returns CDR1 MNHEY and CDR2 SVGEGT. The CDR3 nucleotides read TGTGCCAGCAGTTATCAGGGGACCTATGGCTACACCTTC. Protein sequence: CASSYQGTYGYTF.

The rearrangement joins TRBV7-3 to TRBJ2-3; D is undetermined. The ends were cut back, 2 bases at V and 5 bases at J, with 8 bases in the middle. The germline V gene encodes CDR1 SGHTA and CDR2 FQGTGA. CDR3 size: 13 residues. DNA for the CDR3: TGTGCCAGCAGCTTAGATAGAGGAGATACGCAGTATTTT. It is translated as CASSLDRGDTQYF.

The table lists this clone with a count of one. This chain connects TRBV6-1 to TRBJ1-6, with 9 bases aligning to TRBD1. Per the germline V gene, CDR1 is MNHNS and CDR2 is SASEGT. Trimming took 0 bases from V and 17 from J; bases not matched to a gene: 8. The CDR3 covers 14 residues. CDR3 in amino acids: CASSEALGTGWVHF. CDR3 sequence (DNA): TGTGCCAGCAGTGAAGCGCTGGGGACAGGGTGGGTCCACTTT.

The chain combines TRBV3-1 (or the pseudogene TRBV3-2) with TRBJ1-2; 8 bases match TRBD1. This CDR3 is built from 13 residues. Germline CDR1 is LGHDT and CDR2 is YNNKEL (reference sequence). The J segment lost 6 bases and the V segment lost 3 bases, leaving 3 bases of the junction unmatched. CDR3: CASSHQGADGYTF. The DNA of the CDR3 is TGTGCCAGCAGCCATCAGGGGGCGGATGGCTACACCTTC.

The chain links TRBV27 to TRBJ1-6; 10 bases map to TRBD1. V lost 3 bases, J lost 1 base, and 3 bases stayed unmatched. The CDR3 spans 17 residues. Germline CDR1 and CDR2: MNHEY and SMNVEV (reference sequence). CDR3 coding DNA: TGTGCCAGCAGTTTCCGACAGGGGGCTTCCTATAATTCACCCCTCCACTTT. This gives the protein CASSFRQGASYNSPLHF.

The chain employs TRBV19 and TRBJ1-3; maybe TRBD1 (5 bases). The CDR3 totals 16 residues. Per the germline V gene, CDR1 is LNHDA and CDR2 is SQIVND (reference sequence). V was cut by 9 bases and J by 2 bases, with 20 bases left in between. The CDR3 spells CASQAYSGTAGNTIYF. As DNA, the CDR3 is TGTGCCAGCCAGGCCTATTCGGGGACTGCTGGAAACACCATATATTTT. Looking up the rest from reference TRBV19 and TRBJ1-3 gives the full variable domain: DGGITQSPKYLFRKEGQNVTLSCEQNLNHDAMYWYRQDPGQGLRLIYYSQIVNDFQKGDIAEGYSVSREKKESFPLTVTSAQKNPTAFYLCASQAYSGTAGNTIYFGEGSWLTVV.

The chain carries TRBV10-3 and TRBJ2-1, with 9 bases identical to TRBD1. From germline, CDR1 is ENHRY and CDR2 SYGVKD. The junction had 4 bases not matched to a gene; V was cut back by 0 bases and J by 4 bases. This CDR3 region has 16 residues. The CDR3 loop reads CAISESGQGHYNEQFF. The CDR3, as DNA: TGTGCCATCAGTGAGTCGGGACAGGGCCATTACAATGAGCAGTTCTTC.

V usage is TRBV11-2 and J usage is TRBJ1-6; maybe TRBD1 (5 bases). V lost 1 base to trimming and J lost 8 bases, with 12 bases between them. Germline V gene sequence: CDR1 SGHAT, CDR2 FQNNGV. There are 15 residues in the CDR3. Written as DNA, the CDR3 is TGTGCCAGCAGCTTAGGACAGTCCGAACATTCACCCCTCCACTTT. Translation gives CASSLGQSEHSPLHF. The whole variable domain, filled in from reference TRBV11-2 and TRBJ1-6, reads EAGVAQSPRYKIIEKRQSVAFWCNPISGHATLYWYQQILGQGPKLLIQFQNNGVVDDSQLPKDRFSAERLKGVDSTLKIQPAKLEDSAVYLCASSLGQSEHSPLHFGNGTRLTVT.

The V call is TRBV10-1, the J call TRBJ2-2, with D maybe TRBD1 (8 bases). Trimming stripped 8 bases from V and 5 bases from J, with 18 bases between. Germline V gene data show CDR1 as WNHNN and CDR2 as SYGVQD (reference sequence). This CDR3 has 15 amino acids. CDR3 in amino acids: CASGTGQGGTGELFF. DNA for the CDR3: TGCGCCAGCGGTACCGGACAGGGAGGGACCGGGGAGCTGTTTTTT.

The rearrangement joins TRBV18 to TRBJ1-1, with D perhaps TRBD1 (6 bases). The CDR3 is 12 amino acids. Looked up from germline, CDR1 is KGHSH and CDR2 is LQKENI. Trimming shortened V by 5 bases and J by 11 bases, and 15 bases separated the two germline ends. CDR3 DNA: TGTGCCAGCTCAACCCCGGACAGCCCCGCTTTCTTT. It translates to CASSTPDSPAFF.

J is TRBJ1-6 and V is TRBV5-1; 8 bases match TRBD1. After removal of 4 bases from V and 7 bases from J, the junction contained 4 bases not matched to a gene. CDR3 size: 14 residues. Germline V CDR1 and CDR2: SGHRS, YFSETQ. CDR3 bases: TGCGCCAGCAGCCCGGACAGGGTGAATTCACCCCTCCACTTT. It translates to CASSPDRVNSPLHF. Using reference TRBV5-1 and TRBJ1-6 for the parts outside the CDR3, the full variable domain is KAGVTQTPRYLIKTRGQQVTLSCSPISGHRSVSWYQQTPGQGLQFLFEYFSETQRNKGNFPGRFSGRQFSNSRSEMNVSTLELGDSALYLCASSPDRVNSPLHFGNGTRLTVT.

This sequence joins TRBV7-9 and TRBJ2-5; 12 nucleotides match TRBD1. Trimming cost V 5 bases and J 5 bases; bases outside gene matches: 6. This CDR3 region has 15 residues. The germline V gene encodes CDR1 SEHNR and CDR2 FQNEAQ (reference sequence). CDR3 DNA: TGTGCCAGCAGCACCGGGACAGGGGGCAGGGAGACCCAGTACTTC. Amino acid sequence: CASSTGTGGRETQYF.

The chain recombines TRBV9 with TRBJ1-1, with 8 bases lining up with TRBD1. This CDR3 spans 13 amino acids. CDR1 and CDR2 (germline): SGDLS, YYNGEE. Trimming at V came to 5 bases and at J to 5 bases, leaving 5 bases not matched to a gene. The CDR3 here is CASRGTGGTEAFF. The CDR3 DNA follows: TGTGCCAGCAGAGGGACAGGAGGGACTGAAGCTTTCTTT.